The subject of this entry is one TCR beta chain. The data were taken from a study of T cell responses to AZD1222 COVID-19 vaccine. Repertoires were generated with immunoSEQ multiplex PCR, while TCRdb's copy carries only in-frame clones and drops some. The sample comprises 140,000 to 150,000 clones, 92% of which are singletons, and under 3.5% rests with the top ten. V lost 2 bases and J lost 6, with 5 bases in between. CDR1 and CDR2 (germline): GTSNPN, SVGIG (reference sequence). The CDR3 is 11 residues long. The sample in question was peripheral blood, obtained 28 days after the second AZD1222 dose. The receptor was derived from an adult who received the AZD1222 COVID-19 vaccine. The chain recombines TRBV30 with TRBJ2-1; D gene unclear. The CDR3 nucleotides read TGTGCCTGGAGTCAAGGCAATGAGCAGTTCTTC. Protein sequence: CAWSQGNEQFF. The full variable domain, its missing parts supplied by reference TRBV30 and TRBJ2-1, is SQTIHQWPATLVQPVGSPLSLECTVEGTSNPNLYWYRQAAGRGLQLLFYSVGIGQISSEVPQNLSASRPQDRQFILSSKKLLLSDSGFYLCAWSQGNEQFFGPGTRLTVL.